The TCR beta chain described here comes from a study of glioma-infiltrating T cells. Amplification of TCR alpha and beta CDR3 regions from RNA used iRepertoire nested multiplex PCR. Input was roughly 100-450 ng of tissue mRNA or PBMC total RNA. TCRdb called the multiplex PCR reads again in MiXCR, with one record for every CDR3 protein. Here the sample spans fewer than 250,000 distinct CDR3 sequences, roughly a third being singletons. A remark on this clonotype: What it recognizes is unknown. This sequence may be a read error, since a much larger clone differs from it by one base.

Findings of the study overall: Tissue-blood divergence was below expectation in non-neoplastic patients, above in gliomas.

The V segment lost 5 bases and the J segment 4 bases; nucleotides outside the gene matches: 5. This CDR3 has 14 amino acids. CDR1 and CDR2 from the germline V gene are MNHNS and SASEGT. Sequencing was done on a sample of glioma tissue, nonneoplastic brain tissue, or PBMCs (not recorded which). This receptor was taken from a human donor with low-grade glioma or glioblastoma, undergoing nonglioma brain surgery, or in good health (not recorded which). This chain uses TRBV6-1 with TRBJ2-1, with TRBD2 identical over 7 bases. The CDR3 DNA reads as TGTGCCAGCAGTACCGGACTAGAATACAATGAGCAGTTCTTC. It encodes CASSTGLEYNEQFF.